The clone carrying this T cell receptor (beta chain) occurred a few times. Trimming took 4 bases from V and 7 from J, leaving 14 bases between them. The CDR3 extends over 13 amino acids. Per germline, CDR1 SGHNT and CDR2 YYREEE (reference sequence). The data belong to a study of blood T cell repertoires in COVID-19. The repertoire was sequenced with immunoSEQ multiplex PCR; TCRdb's copy has only in-frame clones and lacks some. This table has about 220,000 clones, 80% to 90% appearing once. This clonotype was sampled from a woman aged 18 to 35 in a cohort exposed to, infected with or recovered from COVID-19 (not recorded which). Sequencing was done on a sample of PBMCs or T cells enriched from blood (not recorded which). The V and J genes are TRBV5-4 and TRBJ1-1; D unclear. The DNA for the CDR3 is TGTGCCAGCAGCCCGGGAGGGTGGAATGAAGCTTTCTTT. Its translation: CASSPGGWNEAFF.